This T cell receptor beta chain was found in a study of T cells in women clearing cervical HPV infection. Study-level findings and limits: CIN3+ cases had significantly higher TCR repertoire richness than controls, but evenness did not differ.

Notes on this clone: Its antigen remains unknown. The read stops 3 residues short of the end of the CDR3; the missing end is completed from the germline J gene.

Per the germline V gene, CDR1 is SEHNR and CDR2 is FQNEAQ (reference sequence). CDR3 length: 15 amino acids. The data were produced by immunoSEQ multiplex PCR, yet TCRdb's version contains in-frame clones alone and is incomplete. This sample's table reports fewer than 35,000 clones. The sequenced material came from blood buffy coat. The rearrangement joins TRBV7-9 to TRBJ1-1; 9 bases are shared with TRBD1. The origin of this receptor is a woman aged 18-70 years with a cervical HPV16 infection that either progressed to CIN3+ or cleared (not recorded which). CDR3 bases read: TGTGCCAGCAGCCCTCCGGGACAGGGATACCTGAGT. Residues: CASSPPGQGYLS. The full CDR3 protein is CASSPPGQGYLSAFF.